This T cell receptor beta chain is drawn from a study of cytomegalovirus exposure and HLA in healthy donors. Study-wide findings and caveats: TRBV6-2, TRBV6-3 and other indistinguishable V segments were excluded. It emerged from a later analysis that several of the most significant clusters appeared to be linked to common viral pathogens.

A note on this clone: Its specificity is unknown.

PCR involved 60 Vbeta and 13 Jbeta primers. Methods used by the authors: Unique TCR beta chains totaled some 80 million in a later count, with roughly 10 million of them shared. Repertoires were generated with immunoSEQ multiplex PCR, while TCRdb's copy carries only in-frame clones and drops some. V, J and clone size were drawn from that table, and D and trimming were deduced from the DNA. The sample lists 100,000 to 120,000 clones; over 65% were seen once. The junction had 4 bases not matched to a gene; V was cut back by 4 bases and J by 2 bases. The CDR3 sequence is 14 residues long. Germline CDR1 and CDR2: SGHNT and YYREEE (reference sequence).

Sequencing was done on a sample of PBMCs. The sequence was collected from a man in his thirties or forties in good health and CMV-seropositive. The gene calls are TRBV5-4 and TRBJ2-7, with TRBD1 matching over 9 bases. This CDR3 reads CASSPRDRAYEQYF. CDR3 nucleotides: TGTGCCAGCAGCCCCCGGGACAGGGCCTACGAGCAGTACTTC.